This T cell receptor beta chain is from a study of metastatic and nonmetastatic thyroid tumors (TCRdb year 2020). Regarding the research as a whole: Repertoires were compared across peripheral blood and tumor or nodule tissue samples from malignant and benign thyroid patients.

What the authors observed across the whole study: In both blood and tumor samples, malignant tumors were reported to have significantly higher TCR beta diversity than benign nodules.

The protocol used for the library was PCR. Sequenced on an Illumina HiSeq 4000. High-throughput sequencing was used to profile the CDR3 region of the TCR beta-chain in every patient. Per the original workflow: The researchers built a classifier to tell apart papillary thyroid cancer patients with distant metastasis, based on CDR3 differences among clinicopathological groups. The Shannon index was used to assess repertoire diversity, and the Morisita-Horn index was used to assess tumor-blood repertoire similarity. TCRdb trimmed the raw reads at Q25, called clones with MiXCR and kept productive beta chains. These V and J calls derive from TCRdb rather than the authors' analysis. Here the sample has tens of thousands of clones; approximately 20% occur a single time. Around 19% of the sample is held by the ten biggest clonotypes. This clone was observed at least ten times. This receptor's antigen is unknown. Base quality data are lacking; no much larger clone is found one base away.

Before undergoing thyroid surgery, none of the patients had been given any kind of treatment. Patient clinical samples collected from the early 2010s to the late 2010s were retrospectively analysed using T-cell receptor beta sequencing. The CDR3 has 13 amino acids, counting the end cysteine and phenylalanine. Here the CDR3 DNA is all that survives: 39 bases in frame from base 1. Clipping removes 7 bases from V and 14 bases from J, with 10 as the unmatched junction base count. This sequence originates from a female donor with papillary thyroid cancer or a benign thyroid nodule (not recorded which). Some clones in this sample may be carry-over from other donors' samples. The chain was built from TRBV12-3 or TRBV12-4 and TRBJ2-3; 12 nucleotides in the junction match TRBD2. Input material: blood. The CDR3 here reads CASTPILAGGPYF. Here is the DNA: TGTGCCAGCACTCCAATCCTAGCGGGAGGGCCGTATTTT.